The sequence of this TCR beta chain was determined in a study of CD8 T cells in Susac syndrome. This CDR3 has 12 residues. Germline V lookup: CDR1 GTSNPN, CDR2 SVGIG (reference sequence). The V gene lost 1 base and the J gene lost 5 bases, with 9 bases spanning the gap. An amount of RNA that ranged from 0.5 to 1 ug was reverse transcribed with random hexamers. An immunoSEQ multiplex PCR amplified TCR beta CDR3 over 54 Vbeta and 13 Jbeta. TCRdb fed the immunoSEQ multiplex PCR reads into MiXCR, producing one record per CDR3 protein. The profile covers some 180,000 distinct CDR3 sequences, with about 95% appearing a single time and 0.1% taken by the ten largest. Sequencing targeted TCR beta in blood CD8+ and CD4+ T cells. TEMRA cells were FACS-enriched, with CD8+ and CD4+ T cells isolated negatively. Overall study results and limits: The study recognized that the number of individuals in its TCR sequencing and HLA analysis was relatively small.

Points on this clonotype: The antigen remains unidentified.

The chain joins TRBV30 to TRBJ2-7; D not resolved. This clonotype was sampled from a human donor in good health. Sequencing was done on a sample of CD4+ T cells from PBMCs. CDR3 in amino acids: CAWSGGFNEQYF. The CDR3 nucleotides are TGTGCCTGGAGTGGGGGTTTTAACGAGCAGTACTTC.